What follows is one TCR beta chain and its context. The antigen is unknown. Donors were drawn from the approximately 110-subject validation cohort, separate from the approximately 670-subject first cohort. The data are from a study of cytomegalovirus exposure and HLA in healthy donors. Study-wide points: The study recorded over 150 TCR beta chains that were cytomegalovirus-associated. Reports described diagnosis of cytomegalovirus status by the classifier as highly specific and sensitive.

Measured with immunoSEQ multiplex PCR; TCRdb has only the in-frame clones, and not every one. Here the sample spans about 160,000 clones, 85% to 90% being singletons. Trimming at V came to 7 bases and at J to 2 bases, leaving 6 bases not matched to a gene. Germline V gene lookup returns CDR1 MDHEN and CDR2 SYDVKM. The CDR3 contains 15 residues. Sequences were obtained from PBMCs. The gene calls are TRBV28 and TRBJ1-2, with 11 bases fitting TRBD1. This clonotype originated in a man between 18 and 35 years old in good health and CMV-seropositive. The CDR3 loop reads CASKRDRGKNYGYTF. DNA of the CDR3: TGTGCCAGCAAGAGGGACAGGGGGAAAAACTATGGCTACACCTTC.